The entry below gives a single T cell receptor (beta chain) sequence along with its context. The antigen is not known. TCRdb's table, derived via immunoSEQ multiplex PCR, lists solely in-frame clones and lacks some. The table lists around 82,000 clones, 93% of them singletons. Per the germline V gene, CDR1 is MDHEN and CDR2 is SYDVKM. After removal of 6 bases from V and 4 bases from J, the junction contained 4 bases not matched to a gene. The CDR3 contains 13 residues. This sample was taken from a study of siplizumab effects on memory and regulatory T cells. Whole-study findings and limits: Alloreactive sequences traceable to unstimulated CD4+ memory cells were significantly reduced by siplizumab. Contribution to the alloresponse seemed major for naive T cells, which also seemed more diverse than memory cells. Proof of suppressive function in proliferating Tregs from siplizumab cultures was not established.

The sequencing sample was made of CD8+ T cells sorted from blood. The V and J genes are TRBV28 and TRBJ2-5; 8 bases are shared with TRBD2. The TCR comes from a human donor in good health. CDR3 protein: CASSGRAGETQYF. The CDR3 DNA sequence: TGTGCCAGCAGCGGGAGGGCTGGAGAGACCCAGTACTTC.